The sequence of this TCR beta chain was determined in a study of vaccination effects on CD4 cells after COVID-19. Study background: Sampling occurred 16 days and one week pre-vaccination in a couple of convalescent patients. Points from the study as a whole: Mainly new clones induced by vaccination were found among post-vaccine spike-reactive clones in convalescents.

This CDR3 spans 14 amino acids. Between the trimmed V and J ends, which lost 3 bases and 1 base, there was a span of 11 bases. CDR1 and CDR2 from the germline V gene are SGDLS and YYNGEE. This clone was recorded a few times. Its antigen is not identified. At the end of less than 12 days of culture, CD4+ T cells were isolated. This individual contracted SARS-CoV-2 between March and December 2020, as verified by PCR. IL-2 medium took the place of half the medium on both days 3 and 7. TCRdb keeps only in-frame clones here, not all; method: immunoSEQ multiplex PCR. The sample contains some 63,000 clones, about 72% of which appear only once.

The sequences come from CD4+ T cells from PBMCs cultured without peptide, collected before COVID-19 vaccination. The receptor comes from a human donor who had a prior SARS-CoV-2 infection. This chain uses TRBV9 with TRBJ2-7; D is perhaps TRBD2 (6 bases). This chain's CDR3 is CASSAGSWSYEQYF. CDR3 in DNA: TGTGCCAGCAGCGCCGGGAGTTGGTCCTACGAGCAGTACTTC.